This entry lists 10 T cell receptor beta chains sequenced from one sample in a study of T cell clones after liver transplantation. Generated by immunoSEQ multiplex PCR, the TCRdb table keeps only in-frame clones and is missing some. The table shows roughly 57,000 clones, with about two thirds occurring only once. Here the sequenced sample was CD4+ T cells from blood, taken before liver transplant. These receptors all come from a human donor who received a liver transplant.

V is TRBV4-1 and J is TRBJ1-4; TRBD1 agrees at 10 bases. This CDR3 is 14 amino acids long. Germline V CDR1 and CDR2: MGHRA, YSYEKL. Unmatched junction bases numbered 3, after V lost 4 bases and J lost 7 bases. The CDR3 loop reads CASSLGTGAEKLFF. The CDR3 bases are TGCGCCAGCAGCCTAGGGACAGGGGCTGAAAAACTGTTTTTT.

The genes are TRBV6-1 and TRBJ1-1, with a possible D match to TRBD1 (6 bases). The CDR3 runs to 14 residues. V was clipped by 8 bases and J by 5 bases, with 18 bases between them. Germline V CDR1 and CDR2: MNHNS, SASEGT. The CDR3 spells CASSEKGRGTEAFF. For the CDR3, the DNA is TGTGCCAGCTCAGAGAAGGGAAGGGGGACTGAAGCTTTCTTT.

This clone was observed a few times. The chain couples TRBV7-6 to TRBJ2-7; 15 bases map to TRBD2. Germline CDR1 reads SGHVS; CDR2 reads FNYEAQ. V trimming: 4 bases; J trimming: 7 bases; junction bases outside the gene matches: 5. This CDR3 region has 15 residues. The DNA of the CDR3 is TGTGCCAGCAGCTACTCCGGGACTAGCGGGGGGGAGCAGTACTTC. It encodes CASSYSGTSGGEQYF.

The chain uses TRBV27 and TRBJ1-2; D remains ambiguous. Germline V lookup: CDR1 MNHEY, CDR2 SMNVEV (reference sequence). Trimming took off 0 bases at V and 8 bases at J, with 22 bases between the two ends. The CDR3 length is 17 residues. The CDR3 DNA reads as TGTGCCAGCAGTTTATCGATCTCGGAGGGAGGAGTTTACGGCTACACCTTC. It yields the protein CASSLSISEGGVYGYTF.

This chain links TRBV9 with TRBJ2-7, with D hard to call. There are 14 residues in the CDR3. Trimming cost V 0 bases and J 0 bases, with 7 bases left between them. The germline gives CDR1 SGDLS, CDR2 YYNGEE. This chain's CDR3 is CASSVGRSSYEQYF. The CDR3 DNA is TGTGCCAGCAGCGTAGGACGGAGCTCCTACGAGCAGTACTTC.

The chain employs TRBV27 and TRBJ2-3; D may be TRBD2 (7 bases). This CDR3 contains 14 residues. Germline CDR1 and CDR2: MNHEY and SMNVEV (reference sequence). V lost 3 bases to trimming and J lost 5 bases, with 12 bases between them. For the CDR3, the DNA is TGTGCCAGCAGTTTGCGGGGGCGGGTAGATACGCAGTATTTT. Translation: CASSLRGRVDTQYF.

This clone was observed once. The V and J genes are TRBV30 and TRBJ1-2, with TRBD1 matching over 8 bases. This CDR3 has 15 residues. Per the germline V gene, CDR1 is GTSNPN and CDR2 is SVGIG (reference sequence). Germline trimming cut 2 bases from V and 8 bases from J; bases unmatched to any gene: 13. The CDR3 sequence: CAWSFSPGQVNGYTF. CDR3 nucleotides: TGTGCCTGGAGTTTCAGCCCGGGACAGGTGAACGGCTACACCTTC.

The chain links TRBV5-4 to TRBJ1-6; perhaps TRBD1 as D (6 bases). Trimming left V 4 bases short and J 5 bases short, with 16 bases between. CDR3 length: 16 amino acids. Germline CDR1 SGHNT, CDR2 YYREEE (reference sequence). The CDR3 region has the DNA TGTGCCAGCAGCGCAGCACAGGGACCCAATAATTCACCCCTCCACTTT. Protein sequence: CASSAAQGPNNSPLHF.

The chain employs TRBV19 and TRBJ2-5; 7 nucleotides match TRBD1. The CDR3 spans 13 residues. The V gene's germline CDR1 is LNHDA and CDR2 SQIVND (reference sequence). V was clipped by 8 bases and J by 4 bases; unmatched bases: 7. CDR3 loop: CASAQGPRETQYF. The CDR3 bases are TGTGCCAGTGCACAGGGGCCCCGAGAGACCCAGTACTTC.

V and J are TRBV2 and TRBJ1-5; D not resolved. In germline, CDR1 is SNHLY, CDR2 FYNNEI. Between the trimmed V and J ends, which lost 9 bases and 5 bases, there was a span of 14 bases. This CDR3 region has 13 residues. The CDR3 reads CASNVRQHQPQHF. In DNA, the CDR3 is TGTGCCAGTAACGTGAGGCAACATCAGCCCCAGCATTTT.